This TCR beta chain was captured in a study of technical replicates of blood from a few donors. The CDR3 totals 15 residues. Unmatched junction bases numbered 10, after V lost 5 bases and J lost 6 bases. Germline loops: CDR1 SEHNR, CDR2 FQNEAQ (reference sequence). TCRdb's table, derived via immunoSEQ multiplex PCR, lists solely in-frame clones and lacks some. The sample includes tens of thousands of clones, around 92% of them seen just once. V is TRBV7-9 and J is TRBJ1-1, with 9 bases lining up with TRBD1. This clonotype was sampled from a human donor in good health. Some clones in this sample may be carry-over from other donors' samples. Material: PBMCs. CDR3: CASSHRDRVRAEAFF. CDR3 nucleotide sequence: TGTGCCAGCAGCCATCGGGACAGGGTAAGGGCTGAAGCTTTCTTT. The complete variable domain, with remaining parts taken from reference TRBV7-9 and TRBJ1-1, reads DTGVSQNPRHKITKRGQNVTFRCDPISEHNRLYWYRQTLGQGPEFLTYFQNEAQLEKSRLLSDRFSAERPKGSFSTLEIQRTEQGDSAMYLCASSHRDRVRAEAFFGQGTRLTVV.